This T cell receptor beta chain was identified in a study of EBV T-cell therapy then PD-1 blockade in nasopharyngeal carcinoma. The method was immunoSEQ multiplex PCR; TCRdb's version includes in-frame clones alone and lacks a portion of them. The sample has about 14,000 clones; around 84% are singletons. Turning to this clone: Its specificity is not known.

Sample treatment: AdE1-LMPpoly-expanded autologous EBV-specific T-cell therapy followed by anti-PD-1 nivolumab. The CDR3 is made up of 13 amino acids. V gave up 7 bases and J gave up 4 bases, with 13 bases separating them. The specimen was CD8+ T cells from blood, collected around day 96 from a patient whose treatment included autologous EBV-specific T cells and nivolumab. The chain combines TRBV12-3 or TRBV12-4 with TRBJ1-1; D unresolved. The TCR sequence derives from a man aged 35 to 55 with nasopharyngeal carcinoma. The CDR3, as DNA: TGTGCCAGCACTTTGTGGGGATCCACTGAAGCTTTCTTT. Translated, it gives CASTLWGSTEAFF.